These 21 T cell receptor beta chains came from one sample sequenced in a study of blood T cell repertoires in COVID-19. TCRdb's table, derived via immunoSEQ multiplex PCR, lists solely in-frame clones and lacks some. Of some 210,000 clones detected, approximately 85% appear once; the ten largest clones hold 6% to 8.5%. The specimen was peripheral blood. These receptor sequences come from a woman between 50 and 59 years old with active or convalescent COVID-19.

V usage is TRBV28 and J usage is TRBJ1-2; D possibly corresponds to TRBD1 (6 bases). The CDR3 length is 13 residues. The germline V and J ends were trimmed by 7 bases and 4 bases, with 13 bases remaining between them. The germline CDR1 and CDR2 sequences are MDHEN and SYDVKM. CDR3 bases: TGTGCCAGCAACGGACAGACCCCCTATGGCTACACCTTC. This codes for CASNGQTPYGYTF.

V gene TRBV28 combines with J gene TRBJ2-2; D possibly corresponds to TRBD2 (5 bases). This CDR3 has 18 residues. The germline V gene has CDR1 MDHEN and CDR2 SYDVKM. V was clipped by 6 bases and J by 0 bases, with 20 bases between them. The CDR3 sequence is CASSGLGAVSTNTGELFF. CDR3 nucleotides: TGTGCCAGCAGCGGATTGGGAGCGGTGTCAACGAACACCGGGGAGCTGTTTTTT.

The J gene is TRBJ2-7, the V gene TRBV5-1; 10 bases match TRBD1. Trimming took 0 bases from V and 7 from J; bases not matched to a gene: 4. This CDR3 region has 14 residues. The germline gives CDR1 SGHRS, CDR2 YFSETQ. The CDR3 region has the DNA TGCGCCAGCAGCTTGGGACAGGGGGCGAAAGAGCAGTACTTC. It specifies CASSLGQGAKEQYF.

The rearrangement joins TRBV10-3 to TRBJ1-2; the match to TRBD1 covers 8 bases. CDR3 length: 14 amino acids. CDR1 is ENHRY and CDR2 is SYGVKD in the germline V gene. The V gene end was trimmed by 6 bases and the J gene end by 5 bases; junction bases not matched to a gene: 8. The CDR3 is CAISGQGPEYGYTF. CDR3 DNA: TGTGCCATCAGCGGACAGGGCCCGGAGTATGGCTACACCTTC.

The gene calls are TRBV6-6 and TRBJ1-1, with a weak D call TRBD1 (6 bases). There are 13 residues in the CDR3. CDR1 and CDR2 (germline): MNHNY, SVGAGI (reference sequence). Trimming stripped 4 bases from V and 1 base from J, with 7 bases between. CDR3 DNA: TGTGCCAGCAGTTCGGACAGGAACACTGAAGCTTTCTTT. Translation: CASSSDRNTEAFF.

This clone was counted between two and nine times. The CDR3 nucleotides are TGTGCCAGCAGCTTAACAGGGGGCAGGACCGGGGAGCTGTTTTTT. Amino acid sequence: CASSLTGGRTGELFF. The V gene is TRBV7-3, the J gene TRBJ2-2, with 7 bases fitting TRBD1. This CDR3 is built from 15 residues. Germline V lookup: CDR1 SGHTA, CDR2 FQGTGA. Losses at the gene ends were 0 bases for V and 5 bases for J; bases not matched to a gene: 3.

V usage is TRBV2 and J usage is TRBJ1-5, with 7 bases aligning to TRBD1. The CDR3 has 14 residues. Trimming took 4 bases from V and 4 from J; bases not matched to a gene: 4. Germline assignment: CDR1 SNHLY and CDR2 FYNNEI. The CDR3 reads CASSGQGTNQPQHF. The CDR3 region has the DNA TGTGCCAGCAGTGGACAGGGTACGAATCAGCCCCAGCATTTT. The whole variable domain, filled in from reference TRBV2 and TRBJ1-5, reads EPEVTQTPSHQVTQMGQEVILRCVPISNHLYFYWYRQILGQKVEFLVSFYNNEISEKSEIFDDQFSVERPDGSNFTLKIRSTKLEDSAMYFCASSGQGTNQPQHFGDGTRLSIL.

In its sample, this clone was seen a few times. J is TRBJ2-2 and V is TRBV7-3; D might be TRBD1 (6 bases). The CDR3 contains 15 residues. V was cut by 3 bases and J by 3 bases, with 11 bases left in between. Germline V CDR1 and CDR2: SGHTA, FQGTGA. CDR3 loop: CASSFFRGYTGELFF. CDR3 coding DNA: TGTGCCAGCAGCTTCTTCAGGGGATACACCGGGGAGCTGTTTTTT.

The CDR3 nucleotides read TGCGCCAGCAGTCGAAATATAGCGGGAGCGGGTGAGCAGTTCTTC. Its protein is CASSRNIAGAGEQFF. This chain connects TRBV10-1 to TRBJ2-1, with 9 bases that match TRBD2. Trimming cost V 5 bases and J 9 bases; bases outside gene matches: 11. Germline assignment: CDR1 WNHNN and CDR2 SYGVQD (reference sequence). The CDR3 runs to 15 residues.

The chain carries TRBV11-2 and TRBJ1-2; 8 nucleotides match TRBD1. V was clipped by 0 bases and J by 1 base; unmatched bases: 4. The CDR3 runs 16 residues. In germline, CDR1 is SGHAT, CDR2 FQNNGV. As DNA, the CDR3 is TGTGCCAGCAGCTTAGAACCAGGGGGCAGTAACTATGGCTACACCTTC. The encoded protein is CASSLEPGGSNYGYTF.

This clone was detected only once. This CDR3 is also generated by other DNA sequences in the sample. The rearrangement joins TRBV18 to TRBJ1-2, with D uncertain. Germline assignment: CDR1 KGHSH and CDR2 LQKENI. V lost 2 bases to trimming and J lost 2 bases, with 9 bases between them. The CDR3 consists of 14 residues. The CDR3 region has the DNA TGTGCCAGCTCACCAGGAGGGTTAAACTATGGCTACACCTTC. Amino acid sequence: CASSPGGLNYGYTF.

The chain couples TRBV19 to TRBJ2-5, with 13 bases aligning to TRBD2. Unmatched junction bases numbered 1, after V lost 4 bases and J lost 2 bases. The CDR3 consists of 15 residues. Germline assignment: CDR1 LNHDA and CDR2 SQIVND (reference sequence). The CDR3 bases are TGTGCCAGTAGTACGACTAGCGGGGGGCAAGAGACCCAGTACTTC. It yields the protein CASSTTSGGQETQYF.

This chain links TRBV2 with TRBJ2-2; 7 bases map to TRBD2. The trim removed 1 base at V and 6 bases at J, leaving 8 bases unmatched. From germline, CDR1 is SNHLY and CDR2 FYNNEI. CDR3 length: 16 residues. In DNA, the CDR3 is TGTGCCAGCAGTGAAGTCGGCTCTAGCGGAGCCGGGGAGCTGTTTTTT. Residues: CASSEVGSSGAGELFF.

This chain links TRBV6-4 with TRBJ2-6; weak D call: TRBD1 (6 bases). V lost 6 bases to trimming and J lost 0 bases, with 12 bases between them. The germline gives CDR1 MRHNA, CDR2 SNTAGT. CDR3 length equals 16 residues. CDR3: CASSQGGPSGANVLTF. In DNA, the CDR3 is TGTGCCAGCAGCCAAGGGGGTCCCTCTGGGGCCAACGTCCTGACTTTC.

The gene calls are TRBV5-4 and TRBJ2-1; D is possibly TRBD2 (6 bases). CDR1 is SGHNT and CDR2 is YYREEE in the germline V gene (reference sequence). CDR3 length equals 16 residues. Trimming cost V 3 bases and J 4 bases, with 17 bases left between them. This CDR3 is CASSSGLNTLYNEQFF. The CDR3 coding sequence is TGTGCCAGCAGCTCGGGACTGAATACTTTGTACAATGAGCAGTTCTTC. The variable domain in full, completed from reference TRBV5-4 and TRBJ2-1, reads ETGVTQSPTHLIKTRGQQVTLRCSSQSGHNTVSWYQQALGQGPQFIFQYYREEENGRGNFPPRFSGLQFPNYSSELNVNALELDDSALYLCASSSGLNTLYNEQFFGPGTRLTVL.

This clone appeared a few times. As DNA, the CDR3 is TGTGCCATCCCTATGACAGGGGGCTCCTCTGGGGCCAACGTCCTGACTTTC. As protein: CAIPMTGGSSGANVLTF. The chain employs TRBV10-3 and TRBJ2-6, with 10 bases that match TRBD1. The CDR3 covers 17 residues. J was trimmed by 0 bases and V by 8 bases; bases with no gene match: 7. From germline, CDR1 is ENHRY and CDR2 SYGVKD.

Turning to this clone: Other DNA sequences in this sample translate to the same CDR3. The chain uses TRBV7-9 and TRBJ2-3; 7 nucleotides match TRBD2. Looked up from germline, CDR1 is SEHNR and CDR2 is FQNEAQ (reference sequence). J gave up 5 bases and V 4 bases, and 0 bases lay outside the gene matches. The CDR3 length is 12 residues. In DNA form, the CDR3 reads TGTGCCAGCAGCTCGGGAGGAGATACGCAGTATTTT. Translated: CASSSGGDTQYF.

This chain connects TRBV28 to TRBJ1-6; 7 bases fit TRBD1. This CDR3 is 14 amino acids long. Germline V gives CDR1 MDHEN, CDR2 SYDVKM. V dropped 3 bases and J dropped 8; count of bases not matched to a gene: 4. CDR3 loop: CASSLLQGDSPLHF. DNA of the CDR3: TGTGCCAGCAGTTTGCTCCAGGGGGATTCACCCCTCCACTTT.

The rearrangement links TRBV6-5 to TRBJ2-5; TRBD2 aligns across 8 bases. V was pared by 6 bases and J by 1 base, with 1 base of the junction left unmatched. This CDR3 contains 13 residues. Germline V gene data show CDR1 as MNHEY and CDR2 as SVGAGI. The CDR3 is CASRAGGQETQYF. The CDR3 DNA sequence: TGTGCCAGCAGGGCGGGAGGCCAAGAGACCCAGTACTTC.

This rearrangement joins TRBV24-1 to TRBJ2-1; maybe TRBD1 (5 bases). V lost 2 bases, J lost 8 bases, and 9 bases lay in between. The V gene's germline CDR1 is KGHDR and CDR2 SFDVKD. The CDR3 is made up of 13 amino acids. The CDR3 region is CATSDYRRHEQFF. CDR3 DNA: TGTGCCACCAGTGATTACAGGAGACATGAGCAGTTCTTC.

The sample holds a few counts of this clone. V and J are TRBV3-1 (or the pseudogene TRBV3-2) and TRBJ2-7; D is perhaps TRBD2 (5 bases). Germline CDR1 is LGHDT and CDR2 is YNNKEL (reference sequence). The V and J ends lost 4 bases and 2 bases respectively, with 12 bases between them. CDR3 length equals 14 residues. CDR3 nucleotide sequence: TGTGCCAGCAGCCCAATAGGACTTACCTACGAGCAGTACTTC. It encodes CASSPIGLTYEQYF.